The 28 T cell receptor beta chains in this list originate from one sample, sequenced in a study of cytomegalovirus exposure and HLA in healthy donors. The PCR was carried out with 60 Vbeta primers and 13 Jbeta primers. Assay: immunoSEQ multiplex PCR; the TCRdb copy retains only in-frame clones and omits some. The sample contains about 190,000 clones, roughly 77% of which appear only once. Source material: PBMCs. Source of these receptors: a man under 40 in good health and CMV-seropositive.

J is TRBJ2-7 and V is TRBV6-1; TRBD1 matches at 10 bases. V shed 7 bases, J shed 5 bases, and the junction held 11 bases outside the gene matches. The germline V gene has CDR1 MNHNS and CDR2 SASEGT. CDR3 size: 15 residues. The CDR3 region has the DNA TGTGCCAGCACCCTCGCGACAGGGGGCAGGGACGAGCAGTACTTC. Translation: CASTLATGGRDEQYF.

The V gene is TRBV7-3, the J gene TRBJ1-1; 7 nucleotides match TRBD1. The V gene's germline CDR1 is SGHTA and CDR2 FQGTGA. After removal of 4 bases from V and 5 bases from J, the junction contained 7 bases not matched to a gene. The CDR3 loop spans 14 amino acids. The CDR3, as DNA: TGTGCCAGCAGCTCACAGGGGAGTAGAACTGAAGCTTTCTTT. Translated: CASSSQGSRTEAFF.

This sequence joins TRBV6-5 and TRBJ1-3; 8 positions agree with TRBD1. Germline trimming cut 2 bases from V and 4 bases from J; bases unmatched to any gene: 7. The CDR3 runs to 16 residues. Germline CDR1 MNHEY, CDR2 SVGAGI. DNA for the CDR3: TGTGCCAGCAGTTACCTGGACAGGGTAACGGGAAACACCATATATTTT. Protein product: CASSYLDRVTGNTIYF.

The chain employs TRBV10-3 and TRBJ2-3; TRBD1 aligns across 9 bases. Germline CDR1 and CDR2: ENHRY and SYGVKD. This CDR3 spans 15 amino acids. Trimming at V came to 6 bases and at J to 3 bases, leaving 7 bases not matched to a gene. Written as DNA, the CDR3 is TGTGCCATCAGGACAACCGGGACAGGGACAGATACGCAGTATTTT. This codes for CAIRTTGTGTDTQYF.

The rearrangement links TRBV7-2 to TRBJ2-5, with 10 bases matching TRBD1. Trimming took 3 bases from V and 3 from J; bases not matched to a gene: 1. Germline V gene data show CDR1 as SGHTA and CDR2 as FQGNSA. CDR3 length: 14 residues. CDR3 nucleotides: TGTGCCAGCAGCTTCGGACAGGGGGAAGAGACCCAGTACTTC. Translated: CASSFGQGEETQYF.

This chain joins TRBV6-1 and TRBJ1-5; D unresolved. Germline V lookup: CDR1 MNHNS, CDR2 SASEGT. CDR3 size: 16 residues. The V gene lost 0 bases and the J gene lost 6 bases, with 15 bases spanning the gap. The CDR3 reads CASSEAVGRSGQPQHF. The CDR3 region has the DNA TGTGCCAGCAGTGAAGCCGTGGGGAGAAGCGGTCAGCCCCAGCATTTT.

CDR3 region: CASSPRPTSGEQYF. The CDR3 coding sequence is TGCGCCAGCAGCCCTCGGCCCACTAGCGGCGAGCAGTACTTC. The chain recombines TRBV4-3 with TRBJ2-7; 8 bases fit TRBD2. Per the germline V gene, CDR1 is LGHNA and CDR2 is YSLEER. The CDR3 length is 14 residues. J gave up 6 bases and V 4 bases, and 8 bases lay outside the gene matches.

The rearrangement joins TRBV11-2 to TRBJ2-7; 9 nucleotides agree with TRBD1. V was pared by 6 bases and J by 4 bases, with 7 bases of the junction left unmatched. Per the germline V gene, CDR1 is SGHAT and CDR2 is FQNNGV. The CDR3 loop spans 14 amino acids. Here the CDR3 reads CASSTDRGSYEQYF. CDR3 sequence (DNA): TGTGCCAGCAGTACGGACAGGGGATCTTACGAGCAGTACTTC.

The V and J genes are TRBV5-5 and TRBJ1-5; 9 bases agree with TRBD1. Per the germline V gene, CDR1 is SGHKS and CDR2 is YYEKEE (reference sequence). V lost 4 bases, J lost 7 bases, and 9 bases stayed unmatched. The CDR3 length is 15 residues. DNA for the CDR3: TGTGCCAGCAGCACGGGGACAGGGTCCTACCAGCCCCAGCATTTT. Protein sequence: CASSTGTGSYQPQHF.

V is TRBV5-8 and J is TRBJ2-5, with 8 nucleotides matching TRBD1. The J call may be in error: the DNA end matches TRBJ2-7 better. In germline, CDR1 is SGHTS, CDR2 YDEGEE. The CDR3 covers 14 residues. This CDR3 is CASPGGTGNREQYF. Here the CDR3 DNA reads TGTGCCAGCCCTGGGGGGACAGGAAATCGCGAGCAGTACTTC.

The CDR3: CASSAQGARPQHF. CDR3 coding DNA: TGTGCCAGCAGTGCTCAGGGGGCCCGGCCCCAGCATTTT. The V gene is TRBV6-7, the J gene TRBJ1-5, with 8 bases matching TRBD1. TRBV6-7 is flagged as an ORF with uncertain function. This CDR3 region has 13 residues. V shed 5 bases, J shed 9 bases, and the junction held 6 bases outside the gene matches.

The CDR3 DNA reads as TGTGCCAGCAGTCCGAGGACTAGAGAGACCCAGTACTTC. This gives the protein CASSPRTRETQYF. The gene calls are TRBV27 and TRBJ2-5, with 7 positions matching TRBD2. CDR1 and CDR2 from the germline V gene are MNHEY and SMNVEV (reference sequence). This CDR3 has 13 residues. V gave up 5 bases and J gave up 4 bases; unmatched junction bases: 4.

The CDR3 sequence: CAWSGTSGITDTQYF. In DNA form, the CDR3 reads TGTGCCTGGAGTGGTACTAGCGGGATAACAGATACGCAGTATTTT. The chain couples TRBV30 to TRBJ2-3; 10 bases fit TRBD2. From germline, CDR1 is GTSNPN and CDR2 SVGIG (reference sequence). This CDR3 region has 15 residues. V lost 1 base to trimming and J lost 3 bases; unmatched junction nucleotides: 4.

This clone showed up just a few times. The chain's CDR3 is CASSHTGLAYNEQFF. The CDR3 DNA sequence: TGTGCCAGCAGTCATACAGGGTTAGCATACAATGAGCAGTTCTTC. The chain is built from TRBV5-4 and TRBJ2-1, with D perhaps TRBD1 (6 bases). This CDR3 comprises 15 residues. Deletions cut 5 bases from V and 4 bases from J, with 16 bases between. The germline V gene encodes CDR1 SGHNT and CDR2 YYREEE (reference sequence).

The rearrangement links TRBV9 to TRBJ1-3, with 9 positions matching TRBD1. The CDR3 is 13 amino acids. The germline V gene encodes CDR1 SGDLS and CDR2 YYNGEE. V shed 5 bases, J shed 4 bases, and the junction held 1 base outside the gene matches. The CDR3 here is CASRGQGGNTIYF. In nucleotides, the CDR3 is TGTGCCAGCAGAGGACAGGGGGGAAACACCATATATTTT.

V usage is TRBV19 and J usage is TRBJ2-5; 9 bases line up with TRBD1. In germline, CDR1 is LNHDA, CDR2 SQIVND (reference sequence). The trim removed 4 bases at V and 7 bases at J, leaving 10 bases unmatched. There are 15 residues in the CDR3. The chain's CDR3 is CASSKPTGGFGTQYF. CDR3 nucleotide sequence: TGTGCCAGTAGTAAGCCCACAGGGGGCTTTGGGACCCAGTACTTC.

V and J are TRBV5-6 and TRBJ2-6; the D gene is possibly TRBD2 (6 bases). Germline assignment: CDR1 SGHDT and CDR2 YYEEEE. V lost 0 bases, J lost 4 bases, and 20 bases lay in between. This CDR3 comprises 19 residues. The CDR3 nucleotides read TGTGCCAGCAGCTTGGCCGGGCGGCAAACCGCGGGGGGGGCCAACGTCCTGACTTTC. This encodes CASSLAGRQTAGGANVLTF.

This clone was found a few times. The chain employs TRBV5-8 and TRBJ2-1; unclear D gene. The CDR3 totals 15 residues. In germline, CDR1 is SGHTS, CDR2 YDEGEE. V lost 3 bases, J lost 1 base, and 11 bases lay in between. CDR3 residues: CASSSLPRSYNEQFF. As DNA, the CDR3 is TGTGCCAGCAGCTCCCTACCGAGATCCTACAATGAGCAGTTCTTC.

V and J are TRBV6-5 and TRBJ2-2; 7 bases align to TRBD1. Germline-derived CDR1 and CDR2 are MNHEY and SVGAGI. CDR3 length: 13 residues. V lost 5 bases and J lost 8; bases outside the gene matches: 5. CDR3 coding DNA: TGTGCCAGCAGTGACAGGGTGGTGGGGGAGCTGTTTTTT. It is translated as CASSDRVVGELFF.

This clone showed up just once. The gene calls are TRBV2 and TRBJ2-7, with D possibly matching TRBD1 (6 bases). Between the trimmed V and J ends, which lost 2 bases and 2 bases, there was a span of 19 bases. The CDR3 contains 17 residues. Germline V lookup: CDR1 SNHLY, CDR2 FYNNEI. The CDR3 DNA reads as TGTGCCAGCAGTGAATGGGTGGTGGGCAGGGGAACCTACGAGCAGTACTTC. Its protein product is CASSEWVVGRGTYEQYF.

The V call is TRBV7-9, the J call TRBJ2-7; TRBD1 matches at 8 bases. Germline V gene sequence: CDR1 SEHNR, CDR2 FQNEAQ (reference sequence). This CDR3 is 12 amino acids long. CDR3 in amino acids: CSVPRGPYEQYF. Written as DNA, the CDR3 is TGTTCCGTACCCAGGGGGCCCTACGAGCAGTACTTC. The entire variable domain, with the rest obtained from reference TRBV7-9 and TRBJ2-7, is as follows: DTGVSQNPRHKITKRGQNVTFRCDPISEHNRLYWYRQTLGQGPEFLTYFQNEAQLEKSRLLSDRFSAERPKGSFSTLEIQRTEQGDSAMYLCSVPRGPYEQYFGPGTRLTVT.

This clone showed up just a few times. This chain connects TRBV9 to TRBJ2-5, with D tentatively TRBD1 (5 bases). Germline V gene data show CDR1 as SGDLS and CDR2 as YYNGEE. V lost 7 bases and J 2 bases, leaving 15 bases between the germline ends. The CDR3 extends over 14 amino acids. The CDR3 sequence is CASSGGAPQETQYF. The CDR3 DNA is TGTGCCAGCTCCGGTGGGGCACCTCAAGAGACCCAGTACTTC. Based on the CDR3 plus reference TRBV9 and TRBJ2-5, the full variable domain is DSGVTQTPKHLITATGQRVTLRCSPRSGDLSVYWYQQSLDQGLQFLIQYYNGEERAKGNILERFSAQQFPDLHSELNLSSLELGDSALYFCASSGGAPQETQYFGPGTRLLVL.

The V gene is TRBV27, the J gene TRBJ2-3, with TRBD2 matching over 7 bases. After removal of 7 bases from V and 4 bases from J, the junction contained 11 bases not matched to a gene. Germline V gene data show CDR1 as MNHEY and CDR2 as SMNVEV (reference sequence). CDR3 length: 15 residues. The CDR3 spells CASTSLGGGADTQYF. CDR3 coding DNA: TGTGCCAGCACCTCCCTCGGTGGGGGGGCAGATACGCAGTATTTT.

The CDR3 DNA reads TGTGCCAGCAGCTTAGGGTCTATTAGCACAGATACGCAGTATTTT. Translating it yields CASSLGSISTDTQYF. J is TRBJ2-3 and V is TRBV7-9, with unresolved D. Germline V gene lookup returns CDR1 SEHNR and CDR2 FQNEAQ (reference sequence). The length of the CDR3 is 15 residues. Trimming took 1 base from V and 0 from J, leaving 8 bases between them.

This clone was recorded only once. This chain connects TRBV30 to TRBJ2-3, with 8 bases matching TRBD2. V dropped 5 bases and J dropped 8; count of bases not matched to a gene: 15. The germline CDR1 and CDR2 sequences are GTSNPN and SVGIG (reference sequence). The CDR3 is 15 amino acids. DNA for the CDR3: TGTGCCTGGGCCCCCGGGGGGGCACAGATAGTTACGCAGTATTTT. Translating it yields CAWAPGGAQIVTQYF.

The CDR3 nucleotides read TGTGCCAGCAGCCAAGGGAGCTCCTATGGCTACACCTTC. This encodes CASSQGSSYGYTF. The chain couples TRBV7-9 to TRBJ1-2; D remains unclear. With 5 bases removed from V and 4 bases from J, the gap between germline ends came to 11 bases. Germline loops: CDR1 SEHNR, CDR2 FQNEAQ (reference sequence). The CDR3 consists of 13 residues.

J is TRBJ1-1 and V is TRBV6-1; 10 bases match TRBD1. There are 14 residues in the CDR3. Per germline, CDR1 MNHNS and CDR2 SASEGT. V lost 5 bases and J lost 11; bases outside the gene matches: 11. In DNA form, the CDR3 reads TGTGCCAGCAGTACAAGGGGGACAGGGGTGGACGCTTTCTTT. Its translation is CASSTRGTGVDAFF.

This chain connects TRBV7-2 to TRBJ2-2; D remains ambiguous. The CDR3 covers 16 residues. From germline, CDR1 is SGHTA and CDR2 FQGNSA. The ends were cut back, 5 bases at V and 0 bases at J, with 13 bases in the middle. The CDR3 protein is CASSPTVAANTGELFF. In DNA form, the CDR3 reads TGTGCCAGCAGCCCCACGGTAGCTGCGAACACCGGGGAGCTGTTTTTT.